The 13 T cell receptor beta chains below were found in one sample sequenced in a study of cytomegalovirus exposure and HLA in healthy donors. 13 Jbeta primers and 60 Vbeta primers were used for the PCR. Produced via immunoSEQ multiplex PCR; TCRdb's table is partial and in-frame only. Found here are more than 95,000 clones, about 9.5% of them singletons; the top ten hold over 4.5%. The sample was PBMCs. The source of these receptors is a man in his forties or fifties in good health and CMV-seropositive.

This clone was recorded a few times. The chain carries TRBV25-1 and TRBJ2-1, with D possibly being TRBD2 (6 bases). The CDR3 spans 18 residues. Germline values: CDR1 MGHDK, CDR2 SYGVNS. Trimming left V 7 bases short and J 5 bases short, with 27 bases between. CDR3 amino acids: CASMNILLASLGNNEQFF. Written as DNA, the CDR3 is TGTGCCAGCATGAACATACTACTAGCCTCTCTCGGAAACAATGAGCAGTTCTTC.

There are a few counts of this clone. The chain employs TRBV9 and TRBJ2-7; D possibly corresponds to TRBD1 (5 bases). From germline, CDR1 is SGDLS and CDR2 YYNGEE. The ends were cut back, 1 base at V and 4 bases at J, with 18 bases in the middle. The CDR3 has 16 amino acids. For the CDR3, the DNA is TGTGCCAGCAGCGTATCCTCGGATGGACAAGTTTACGAGCAGTACTTC. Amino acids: CASSVSSDGQVYEQYF.

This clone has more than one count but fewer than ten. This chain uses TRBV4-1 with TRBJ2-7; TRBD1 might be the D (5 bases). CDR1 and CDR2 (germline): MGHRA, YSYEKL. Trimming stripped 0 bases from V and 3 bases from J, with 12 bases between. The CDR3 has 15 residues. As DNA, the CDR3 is TGCGCCAGCAGCCAAGACCTCCAGGGCCTCTACGAGCAGTACTTC. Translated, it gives CASSQDLQGLYEQYF.

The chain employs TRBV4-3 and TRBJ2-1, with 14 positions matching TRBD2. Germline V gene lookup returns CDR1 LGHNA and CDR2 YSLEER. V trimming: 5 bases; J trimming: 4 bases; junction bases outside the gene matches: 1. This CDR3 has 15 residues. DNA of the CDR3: TGCGCCAGCAGCGGGACTAGCGGGAGTTACAATGAGCAGTTCTTC. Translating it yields CASSGTSGSYNEQFF.

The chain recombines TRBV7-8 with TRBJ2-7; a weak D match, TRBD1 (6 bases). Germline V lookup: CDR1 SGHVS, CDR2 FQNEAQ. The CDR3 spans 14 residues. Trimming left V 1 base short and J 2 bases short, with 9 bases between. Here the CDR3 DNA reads TGTGCCAGCAGCTTAGGGGACACCCCCTACGAGCAGTACTTC. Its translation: CASSLGDTPYEQYF. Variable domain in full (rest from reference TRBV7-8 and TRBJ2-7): GAGVSQSPRYKVAKRGQDVALRCDPISGHVSLFWYQQALGQGPEFLTYFQNEAQLDKSGLPSDRFFAERPEGSVSTLKIQRTQQEDSAVYLCASSLGDTPYEQYFGPGTRLTVT.

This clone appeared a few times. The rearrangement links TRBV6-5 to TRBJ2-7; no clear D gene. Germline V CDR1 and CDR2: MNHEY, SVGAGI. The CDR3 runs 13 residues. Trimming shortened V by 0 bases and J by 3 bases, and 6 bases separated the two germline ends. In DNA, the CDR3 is TGTGCCAGCAGTTACTCATGGAGCTACGAGCAGTACTTC. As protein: CASSYSWSYEQYF.

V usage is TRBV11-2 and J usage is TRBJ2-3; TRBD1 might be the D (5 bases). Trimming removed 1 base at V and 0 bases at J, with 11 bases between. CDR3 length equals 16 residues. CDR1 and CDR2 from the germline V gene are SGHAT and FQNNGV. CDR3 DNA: TGTGCCAGCAGCTTAGTGTTCCAGGGAAGCACAGATACGCAGTATTTT. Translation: CASSLVFQGSTDTQYF.

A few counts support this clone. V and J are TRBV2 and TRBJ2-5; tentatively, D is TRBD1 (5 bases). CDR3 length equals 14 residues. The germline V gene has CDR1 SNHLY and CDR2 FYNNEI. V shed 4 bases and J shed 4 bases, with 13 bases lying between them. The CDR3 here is CASSVGTQGETQYF. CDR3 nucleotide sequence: TGTGCCAGCAGTGTTGGAACTCAGGGAGAGACCCAGTACTTC.

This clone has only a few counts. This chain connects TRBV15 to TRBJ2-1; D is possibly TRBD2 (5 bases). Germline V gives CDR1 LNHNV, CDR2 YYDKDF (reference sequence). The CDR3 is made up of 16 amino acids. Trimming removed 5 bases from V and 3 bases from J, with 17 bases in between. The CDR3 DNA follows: TGTGCCACCAGCTCCTCTGCGGCTAGCAGCTACAATGAGCAGTTCTTC. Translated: CATSSSAASSYNEQFF. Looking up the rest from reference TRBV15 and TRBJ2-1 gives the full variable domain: DAMVIQNPRYQVTQFGKPVTLSCSQTLNHNVMYWYQQKSSQAPKLLFHYYDKDFNNEADTPDNFQSRRPNTSFCFLDIRSPGLGDTAMYLCATSSSAASSYNEQFFGPGTRLTVL.

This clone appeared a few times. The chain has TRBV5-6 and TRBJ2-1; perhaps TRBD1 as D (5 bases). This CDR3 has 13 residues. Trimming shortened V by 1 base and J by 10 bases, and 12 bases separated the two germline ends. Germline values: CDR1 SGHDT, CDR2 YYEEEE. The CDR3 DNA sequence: TGTGCCAGCAGCTTGATATTGGGGCCGGAGCAGTTCTTC. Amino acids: CASSLILGPEQFF.

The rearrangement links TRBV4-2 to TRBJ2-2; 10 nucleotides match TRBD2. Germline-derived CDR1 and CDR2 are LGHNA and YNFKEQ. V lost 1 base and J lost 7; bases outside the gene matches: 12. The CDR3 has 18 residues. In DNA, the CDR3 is TGTGCCAGCAGCCAAGTTACAGCGGGAGGGCCGGGGGGCGGGGAGCTGTTTTTT. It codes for CASSQVTAGGPGGGELFF.

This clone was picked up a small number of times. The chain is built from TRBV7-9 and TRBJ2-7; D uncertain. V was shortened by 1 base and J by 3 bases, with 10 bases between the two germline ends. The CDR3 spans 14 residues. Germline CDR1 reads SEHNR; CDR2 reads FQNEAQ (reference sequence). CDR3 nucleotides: TGTGCCAGCAGCTTAGTAGAGGTCAACTACGAGCAGTACTTC. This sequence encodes CASSLVEVNYEQYF.

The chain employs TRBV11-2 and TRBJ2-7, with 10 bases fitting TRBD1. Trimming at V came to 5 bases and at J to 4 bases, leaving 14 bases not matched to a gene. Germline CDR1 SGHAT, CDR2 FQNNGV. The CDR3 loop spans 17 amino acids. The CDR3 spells CASSRGQGPGLEYEQYF. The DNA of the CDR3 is TGTGCCAGCAGCCGGGGACAGGGGCCGGGACTAGAATACGAGCAGTACTTC.